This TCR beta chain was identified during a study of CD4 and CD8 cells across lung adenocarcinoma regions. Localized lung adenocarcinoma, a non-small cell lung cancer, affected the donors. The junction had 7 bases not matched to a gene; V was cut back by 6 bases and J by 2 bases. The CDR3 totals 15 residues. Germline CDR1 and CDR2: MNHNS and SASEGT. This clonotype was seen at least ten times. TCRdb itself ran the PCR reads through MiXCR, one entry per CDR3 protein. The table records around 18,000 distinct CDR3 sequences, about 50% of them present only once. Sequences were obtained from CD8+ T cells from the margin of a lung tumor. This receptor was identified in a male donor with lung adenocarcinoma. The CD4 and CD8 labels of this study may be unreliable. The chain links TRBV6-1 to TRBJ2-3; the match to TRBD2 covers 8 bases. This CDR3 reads CASRGAGVNTDTQYF. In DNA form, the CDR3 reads TGTGCCAGCAGAGGAGCGGGAGTAAACACAGATACGCAGTATTTT.